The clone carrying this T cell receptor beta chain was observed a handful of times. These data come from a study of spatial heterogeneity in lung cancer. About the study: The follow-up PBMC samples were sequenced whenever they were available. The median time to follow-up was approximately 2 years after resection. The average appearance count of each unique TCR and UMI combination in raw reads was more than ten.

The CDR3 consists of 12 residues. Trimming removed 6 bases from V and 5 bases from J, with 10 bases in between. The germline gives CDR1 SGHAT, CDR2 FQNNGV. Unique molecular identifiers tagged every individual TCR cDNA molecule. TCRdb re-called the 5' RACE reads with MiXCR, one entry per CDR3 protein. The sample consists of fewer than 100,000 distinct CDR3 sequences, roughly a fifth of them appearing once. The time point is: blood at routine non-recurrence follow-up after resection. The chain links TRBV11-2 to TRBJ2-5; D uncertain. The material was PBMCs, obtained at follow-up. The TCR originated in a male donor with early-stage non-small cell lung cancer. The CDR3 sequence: CASSSDGETQYF. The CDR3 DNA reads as TGTGCCAGCAGTTCTGATGGGGAGACCCAGTACTTC.